This T cell receptor beta chain comes out of a study of PD-1 blockade in classical Hodgkin lymphoma. Study conclusions and caveats: CD4+ TCR diversity, unlike CD8+, climbed significantly by C4D1.

The time point here: cycle 4 day 1 (C4D1), after more than 5 weeks of nivolumab. In every patient, relapse followed autologous stem cell transplantation, while exposure to brentuximab vedotin differed. It was by magnetic negative selection that CD4+ T cells were purified from thawed PBMCs. The table came from immunoSEQ multiplex PCR; TCRdb's copy has only in-frame clones and leaves some out. This sample yields 25,000 to 35,000 clones, of which about 86% are seen a single time; about 0.8% belongs to the top ten. The germline gives CDR1 MNHEY, CDR2 SMNVEV (reference sequence). The CDR3 extends over 14 amino acids. Trimming took 3 bases from V and 2 from J, leaving 8 bases between them. Regarding this clone: Its cognate antigen is unknown.

The input for sequencing was CD4+ T cells from blood, taken before the fourth cycle of nivolumab. The sequence was collected from a human donor with classical Hodgkin lymphoma. The V gene is TRBV27, the J gene TRBJ1-5; D is undetermined. Here the CDR3 reads CASSFMGGNQPQHF. The DNA for the CDR3 is TGTGCCAGCAGTTTTATGGGTGGCAATCAGCCCCAGCATTTT.